This TCR beta chain was sequenced during a study of vaccination and CD4 T cells after COVID-19. For the study at large: Cells received overlapping spike peptides from SARS-CoV-2, HCoV-NL63, HCoV-OC43 and HCoV-229E as stimulation.

Trimming cost V 6 bases and J 5 bases, with 16 bases left between them. The germline V gene encodes CDR1 GTSNPN and CDR2 SVGIG (reference sequence). CDR3 length equals 13 residues. In regard to this clonotype: Its antigen is not identified.

With the Oncomine TCR Beta short-read assay, DNA from cultured CD4+ T cells was sequenced. TCRdb re-analysed the PCR reads in MiXCR, keeping a single row per CDR3 protein. The table lists approximately 26,000 distinct CDR3 sequences, roughly 64% of them singletons, with about 5% in the top ten. Treatment of the sample: roughly 10-day PBMC culture with coronavirus spike peptide pools or control peptides (ViraFEST assay). The TCR was taken from a human donor who had recovered from COVID-19. Specimen: CD4+ T cells from blood, cultured in vitro. The chain uses TRBV30 and TRBJ1-2; weak D call: TRBD1 (5 bases). CDR3 in DNA: TGTGCCTGTTGGAGTGGGACCCATTATGGCTACACCTTC. Protein product: CACWSGTHYGYTF.